These 5 T cell receptor beta chains came from one sample sequenced in a study of T cell therapy after organ transplantation. Profiled with immunoSEQ multiplex PCR; TCRdb holds only in-frame clones, not every one. Counted here are about 50,000 clones, 94% occurring once; the ten biggest clones make up 2.5% to 3.5%. No antigen is known for these receptors. The sample here was CD8+ T cells from blood, taken before autologous CMV-specific T cell therapy. The receptor set was obtained from a human patient who had received a solid organ transplant and had CMV disease.

The rearrangement joins TRBV27 to TRBJ2-7; D call uncertain. Germline-derived CDR1 and CDR2 are MNHEY and SMNVEV (reference sequence). V dropped 5 bases and J dropped 6 bases, with 23 bases sitting between them. This CDR3 contains 16 residues. The CDR3, as DNA: TGTGCCAGCAGTCCCCTAAGACGGTCATCTCCGCCCGAGCAGTACTTC. Protein product: CASSPLRRSSPPEQYF.

The chain combines TRBV9 with TRBJ2-7; 8 bases are a match to TRBD1. Germline V gene data show CDR1 as SGDLS and CDR2 as YYNGEE. V lost 0 bases, J lost 5 bases, and 7 bases stayed unmatched. This CDR3 is built from 15 residues. The CDR3 DNA sequence: TGTGCCAGCAGCGTAGGCCATGGACAGGGCGACGAGCAGTACTTC. It translates to CASSVGHGQGDEQYF.

V gene TRBV6-5 combines with J gene TRBJ1-1; TRBD1 matches at 8 bases. V dropped 0 bases and J dropped 5; count of bases not matched to a gene: 8. This CDR3 is built from 16 residues. Germline values: CDR1 MNHEY, CDR2 SVGAGI. The CDR3 sequence: CASSYSRTGSKTEAFF. The DNA of the CDR3 is TGTGCCAGCAGTTACTCTCGGACAGGGTCCAAGACTGAAGCTTTCTTT.

V usage is TRBV6-5 and J usage is TRBJ1-2; D gene unclear. Trimming cost V 2 bases and J 3 bases, with 10 bases left between them. The CDR3 is 14 amino acids. Germline assignment: CDR1 MNHEY and CDR2 SVGAGI. CDR3 region: CASSYPGPDYGYTF. The CDR3 bases are TGTGCCAGCAGTTACCCGGGCCCCGACTATGGCTACACCTTC.

The chain couples TRBV5-4 to TRBJ2-7; unclear D gene. The ends were cut back, 0 bases at V and 3 bases at J, with 10 bases in the middle. This CDR3 has 14 residues. Germline V CDR1 and CDR2: SGHNT, YYREEE (reference sequence). CDR3 amino acids: CASSLGWSSYEQYF. The CDR3, as DNA: TGTGCCAGCAGCTTGGGTTGGAGTAGCTACGAGCAGTACTTC.